The clone carrying this TCR beta chain came up once. The data stem from a study of siplizumab effects on memory and regulatory T cells. V lost 2 bases and J lost 0, with 5 bases in between. Germline CDR1 is SGHDT and CDR2 is YYEEEE. The CDR3 is 14 amino acids. The method was immunoSEQ multiplex PCR; TCRdb's version includes in-frame clones alone and lacks a portion of them. The table includes some 100,000 clones, under 95% detected once. The sequencing input was Tregs sorted from blood. This clonotype was sampled from a human donor in good health. The chain has TRBV5-6 and TRBJ2-2, with D uncertain. This CDR3 is CASSFNTNTGELFF. CDR3 in DNA: TGTGCCAGCAGCTTTAACACGAACACCGGGGAGCTGTTTTTT. Together with reference TRBV5-6 and TRBJ2-2, the CDR3 gives the full variable domain: DAGVTQSPTHLIKTRGQQVTLRCSPKSGHDTVSWYQQALGQGPQFIFQYYEEEERQRGNFPDRFSGHQFPNYSSELNVNALLLGDSALYLCASSFNTNTGELFFGEGSRLTVL.